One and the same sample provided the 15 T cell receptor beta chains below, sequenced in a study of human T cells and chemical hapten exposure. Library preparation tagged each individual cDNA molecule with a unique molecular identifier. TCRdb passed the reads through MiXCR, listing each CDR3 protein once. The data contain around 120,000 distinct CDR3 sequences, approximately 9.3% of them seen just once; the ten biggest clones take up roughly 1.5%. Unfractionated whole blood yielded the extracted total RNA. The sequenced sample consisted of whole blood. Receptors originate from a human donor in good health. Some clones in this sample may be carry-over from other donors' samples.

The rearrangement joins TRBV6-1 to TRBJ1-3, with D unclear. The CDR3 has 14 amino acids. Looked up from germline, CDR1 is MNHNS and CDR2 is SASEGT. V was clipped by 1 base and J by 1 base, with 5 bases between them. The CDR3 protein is CASSEGGSGNTIYF. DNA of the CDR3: TGTGCCAGCAGTGAAGGGGGTTCTGGAAACACCATATATTTT.

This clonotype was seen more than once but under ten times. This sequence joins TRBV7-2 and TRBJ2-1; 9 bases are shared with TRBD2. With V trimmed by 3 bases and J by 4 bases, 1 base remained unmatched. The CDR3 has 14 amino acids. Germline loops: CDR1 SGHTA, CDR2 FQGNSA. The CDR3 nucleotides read TGTGCCAGCAGCTTTAGCGGGGGATACAATGAGCAGTTCTTC. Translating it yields CASSFSGGYNEQFF.

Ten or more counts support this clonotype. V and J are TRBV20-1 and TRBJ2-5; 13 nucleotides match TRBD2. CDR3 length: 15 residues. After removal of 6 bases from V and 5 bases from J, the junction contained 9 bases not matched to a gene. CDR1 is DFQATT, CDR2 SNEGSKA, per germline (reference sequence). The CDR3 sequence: CSAPKLAGGMETQYF. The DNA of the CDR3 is TGCAGTGCCCCTAAACTAGCGGGAGGGATGGAGACCCAGTACTTC.

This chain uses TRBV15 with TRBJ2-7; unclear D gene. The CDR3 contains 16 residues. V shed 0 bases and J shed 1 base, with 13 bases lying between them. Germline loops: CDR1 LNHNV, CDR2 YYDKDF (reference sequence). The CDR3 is CATSRESQVGSYEQYF. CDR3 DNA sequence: TGTGCCACCAGCAGAGAATCCCAGGTTGGGTCCTACGAGCAGTACTTC.

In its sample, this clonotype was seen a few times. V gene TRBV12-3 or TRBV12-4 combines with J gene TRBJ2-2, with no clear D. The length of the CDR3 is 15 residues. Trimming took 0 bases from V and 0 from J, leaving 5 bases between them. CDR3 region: CASSLAQANTGELFF. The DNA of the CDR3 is TGTGCCAGCAGTTTAGCGCAGGCGAACACCGGGGAGCTGTTTTTT.

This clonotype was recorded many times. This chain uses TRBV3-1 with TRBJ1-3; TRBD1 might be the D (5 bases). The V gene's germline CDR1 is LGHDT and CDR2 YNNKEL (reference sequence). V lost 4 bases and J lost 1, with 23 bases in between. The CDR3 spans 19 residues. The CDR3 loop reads CASSPSPYPLTASGNTIYF. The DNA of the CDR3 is TGTGCCAGCAGCCCTTCTCCTTATCCCTTGACAGCTTCTGGAAACACCATATATTTT.

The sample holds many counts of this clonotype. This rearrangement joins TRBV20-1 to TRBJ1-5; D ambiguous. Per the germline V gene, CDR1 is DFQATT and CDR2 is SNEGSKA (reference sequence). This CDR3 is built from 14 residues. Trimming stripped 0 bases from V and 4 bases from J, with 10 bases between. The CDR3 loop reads CSAREWTDNQPQHF. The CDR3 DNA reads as TGCAGTGCTAGAGAATGGACGGATAATCAGCCCCAGCATTTT.

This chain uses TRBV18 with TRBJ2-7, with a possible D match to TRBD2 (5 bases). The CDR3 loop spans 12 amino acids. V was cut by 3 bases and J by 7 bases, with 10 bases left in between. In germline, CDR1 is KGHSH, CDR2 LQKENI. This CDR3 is CASSPPTREQYF. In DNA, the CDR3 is TGTGCCAGCTCACCCCCCACTAGGGAGCAGTACTTC.

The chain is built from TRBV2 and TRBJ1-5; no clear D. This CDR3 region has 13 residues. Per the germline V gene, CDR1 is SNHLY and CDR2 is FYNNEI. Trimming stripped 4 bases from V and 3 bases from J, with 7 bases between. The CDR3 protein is CASSGRDNQPQHF. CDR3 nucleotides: TGTGCCAGCAGTGGAAGGGACAATCAGCCCCAGCATTTT.

The CDR3 nucleotides are TGTGCCAGCAGCACAGACAGGGAAAATTGGACCCAGTACTTC. Encoded protein: CASSTDRENWTQYF. The chain is built from TRBV21-1 and TRBJ2-5; the DNA was not compared with TRBD1, the D call given in the table. TRBV21-1 has pseudogene status. The CDR3 runs 14 residues.

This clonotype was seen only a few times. The CDR3 DNA is TGTGCCAGCAGCCAAGAAATTTCGAGGAGCTCCTACGAGCAGTACTTC. Translated: CASSQEISRSSYEQYF. V gene TRBV3-1 combines with J gene TRBJ2-7; no firm D call. CDR1 is LGHDT and CDR2 is YNNKEL in the germline V gene (reference sequence). The CDR3 has 16 amino acids. Trimming cost V 0 bases and J 0 bases, with 12 bases left between them.

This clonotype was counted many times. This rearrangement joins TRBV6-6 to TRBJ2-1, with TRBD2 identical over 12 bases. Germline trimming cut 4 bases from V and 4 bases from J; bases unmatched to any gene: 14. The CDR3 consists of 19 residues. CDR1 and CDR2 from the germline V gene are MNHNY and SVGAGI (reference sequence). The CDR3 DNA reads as TGTGCCAGCAGTTCAAGACTAGCGGGAGCTGGAGAAGGTTACAATGAGCAGTTCTTC. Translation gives CASSSRLAGAGEGYNEQFF.

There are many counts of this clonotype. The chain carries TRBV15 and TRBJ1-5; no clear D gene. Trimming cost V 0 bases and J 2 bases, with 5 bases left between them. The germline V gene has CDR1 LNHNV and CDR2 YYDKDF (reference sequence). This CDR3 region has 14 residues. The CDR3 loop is CATSREFGNQPQHF. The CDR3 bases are TGTGCCACCAGCAGAGAATTTGGCAATCAGCCCCAGCATTTT.

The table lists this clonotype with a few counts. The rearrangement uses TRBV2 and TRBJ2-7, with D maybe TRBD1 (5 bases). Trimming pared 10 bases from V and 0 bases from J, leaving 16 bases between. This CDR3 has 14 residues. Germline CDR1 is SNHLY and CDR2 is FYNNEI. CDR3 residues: CAKGPDTNSYEQYF. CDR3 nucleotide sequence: TGTGCCAAGGGGCCCGACACGAACTCCTACGAGCAGTACTTC. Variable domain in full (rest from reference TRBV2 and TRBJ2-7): EPEVTQTPSHQVTQMGQEVILRCVPISNHLYFYWYRQILGQKVEFLVSFYNNEISEKSEIFDDQFSVERPDGSNFTLKIRSTKLEDSAMYFCAKGPDTNSYEQYFGPGTRLTVT.

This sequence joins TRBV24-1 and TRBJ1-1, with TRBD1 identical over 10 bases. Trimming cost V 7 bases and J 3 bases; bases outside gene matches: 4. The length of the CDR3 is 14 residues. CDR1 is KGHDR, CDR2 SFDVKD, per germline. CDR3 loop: CATRGQGLYTEAFF. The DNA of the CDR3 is TGTGCCACCAGGGGACAGGGGTTGTACACTGAAGCTTTCTTT.